A single sample is the source of the 24 T cell receptor beta chains below, sequenced in a study of sequential checkpoint blockade in melanoma. The repertoire was sequenced with immunoSEQ multiplex PCR; TCRdb's copy has only in-frame clones and lacks some. The profile shows 15,000 to 20,000 clones, approximately 74% of them singletons. The treatment is: randomized to nivolumab then ipilimumab (arm A) or the reverse (arm B). The material sequenced was CD8+ T cells sorted from blood (inferred from file names), taken from a patient given nivolumab and ipilimumab in sequence. These receptors were obtained from a human donor with melanoma.

This clone was detected a few times. The CDR3 bases are TGTGCCAGCAGTCCGGGGGGGGGTATCGGCTATGGCTACACCTTC. It encodes CASSPGGGIGYGYTF. The V call is TRBV27, the J call TRBJ1-2; D is perhaps TRBD1 (5 bases). Looked up from germline, CDR1 is MNHEY and CDR2 is SMNVEV (reference sequence). V was pared by 5 bases and J by 4 bases, with 17 bases between. This CDR3 contains 15 residues.

V is TRBV10-2 and J is TRBJ2-1; tentative D call: TRBD2 (6 bases). Trimming left V 0 bases short and J 4 bases short, with 10 bases between. CDR1 and CDR2 (germline): WSHSY, SAAADI. The CDR3 consists of 15 residues. CDR3 DNA: TGCGCCAGCAGTGAGTCGTCGGGGGTTTACAATGAGCAGTTCTTC. Translation gives CASSESSGVYNEQFF.

The V gene is TRBV5-1, the J gene TRBJ1-1; 8 bases map to TRBD1. Trimming cost V 4 bases and J 7 bases; bases outside gene matches: 18. The germline V gene encodes CDR1 SGHRS and CDR2 YFSETQ. This CDR3 has 17 residues. CDR3: CASSPNDGQGWGLEAFF. The DNA for the CDR3 is TGCGCCAGCAGCCCAAACGATGGACAGGGATGGGGCCTTGAAGCTTTCTTT.

V and J are TRBV4-3 and TRBJ2-2; 10 bases map to TRBD1. Germline V CDR1 and CDR2: LGHNA, YSLEER. The CDR3 runs 17 residues. V shed 0 bases and J 6 bases; nucleotides not matched to a gene: 7. CDR3 sequence (DNA): TGCGCCAGCAGCCAAGATACCGGGACAGGGGTGGCCGGGGAGCTGTTTTTT. As protein: CASSQDTGTGVAGELFF.

V gene TRBV29-1 combines with J gene TRBJ2-1, with TRBD1 matching over 10 bases. Germline V gives CDR1 SQVTM, CDR2 ANQGSEA. There are 20 residues in the CDR3. V dropped 3 bases and J dropped 8; count of bases not matched to a gene: 25. CDR3 DNA sequence: TGCAGCGTTGAGGGGGGCGACAGGGGGCGAACTACGGCAACGGATTATGAGCAGTTCTTC. Amino acids: CSVEGGDRGRTTATDYEQFF.

This rearrangement joins TRBV6-6 to TRBJ1-5, with D perhaps TRBD1 (5 bases). The CDR3 is 14 amino acids. The V gene lost 2 bases and the J gene lost 7 bases, with 12 bases spanning the gap. In germline, CDR1 is MNHNY, CDR2 SVGAGI (reference sequence). Here the CDR3 reads CASSYAQGSQPQHF. CDR3 bases: TGTGCCAGCAGTTACGCGCAGGGCAGCCAGCCCCAGCATTTT.

With regard to this clone: The junction does not match germline at one end; this may be a read error. This chain links TRBV27 with TRBJ2-5; TRBD2 matches at 7 bases. Germline-derived CDR1 and CDR2 are MNHEY and SMNVEV (reference sequence). CDR3 length equals 17 residues. The CDR3 bases are TGTGCCAGCAGCTTCCCCTTCCCCGGGACTAACCAAGGGACCCAGTACTTC. As protein: CASSFPFPGTNQGTQYF.

This clone was detected a few times. The chain combines TRBV12-5 with TRBJ1-4, with D possibly matching TRBD1 (6 bases). CDR1 and CDR2 from the germline V gene are LGHNT and FRNRAP. V dropped 3 bases and J dropped 0 bases, with 8 bases sitting between them. The CDR3 contains 15 residues. This CDR3 reads CASGLGGSTNEKLFF. The CDR3 bases are TGTGCTAGTGGTTTAGGGGGATCAACTAATGAAAAACTGTTTTTT.

The chain is built from TRBV7-2 and TRBJ2-7, with TRBD2 as a possible D gene (6 bases). The germline gives CDR1 SGHTA, CDR2 FQGNSA. The CDR3 sequence is 15 residues long. V lost 5 bases and J 6 bases, leaving 20 bases between the germline ends. DNA for the CDR3: TGTGCCAGCAGCCGGGGGTATGGGGGGTCGGGCGAGCAGTACTTC. Translated: CASSRGYGGSGEQYF.

This sequence joins TRBV30 and TRBJ1-2; 8 nucleotides align to TRBD1. After removal of 1 base from V and 2 bases from J, the junction contained 9 bases not matched to a gene. The CDR3 contains 16 residues. Germline V lookup: CDR1 GTSNPN, CDR2 SVGIG (reference sequence). The CDR3 nucleotides are TGTGCCTGGAGTGGGACAGGGAAAGGGACAAACTATGGCTACACCTTC. Amino acids: CAWSGTGKGTNYGYTF.

This clone was counted between two and nine times. The chain has TRBV6-4 and TRBJ2-7; 10 bases align to TRBD2. The germline V gene has CDR1 MRHNA and CDR2 SNTAGT. The length of the CDR3 is 18 residues. The V segment lost 8 bases and the J segment 4 bases; nucleotides outside the gene matches: 20. CDR3 nucleotides: TGTGCCAGCCTTAGAGTAATTTCCGGGACTAGCGCCTTTTACGAGCAGTACTTC. It codes for CASLRVISGTSAFYEQYF.

The rearrangement uses TRBV2 and TRBJ1-2; D is perhaps TRBD1 (6 bases). The V end lost 2 bases, the J end lost 3 bases, and 13 bases lay between the germline ends. Germline values: CDR1 SNHLY, CDR2 FYNNEI. The CDR3 runs 15 residues. The chain's CDR3 is CASSEIQGIDYGYTF. CDR3 in DNA: TGTGCCAGCAGTGAAATACAGGGAATAGACTATGGCTACACCTTC.

The chain has TRBV6-6 and TRBJ1-5; the D is unclear. CDR1 is MNHNY and CDR2 is SVGAGI in the germline V gene (reference sequence). Trimming took off 5 bases at V and 0 bases at J, with 8 bases between the two ends. CDR3 length: 14 amino acids. The CDR3 sequence: CASSQANSNQPQHF. The CDR3 DNA sequence: TGTGCCAGCAGTCAGGCTAATAGCAATCAGCCCCAGCATTTT.

The chain recombines TRBV7-6 with TRBJ1-1; D is perhaps TRBD1 (5 bases). V lost 2 bases to trimming and J lost 0 bases, with 13 bases between them. This CDR3 comprises 16 residues. The germline CDR1 and CDR2 sequences are SGHVS and FNYEAQ. CDR3 bases: TGTGCCAGCAGCTTAATTCGGGGGGGAATGAACACTGAAGCTTTCTTT. Translated, it gives CASSLIRGGMNTEAFF. Supplemented by reference TRBV7-6 and TRBJ1-1, the full variable domain reads GAGVSQSPRYKVTKRGQDVALRCDPISGHVSLYWYRQALGQGPEFLTYFNYEAQQDKSGLPNDRFSAERPEGSISTLTIQRTEQRDSAMYRCASSLIRGGMNTEAFFGQGTRLTVV.

The chain has TRBV27 and TRBJ2-1; TRBD2 is a possible D gene (6 bases). Germline CDR1 is MNHEY and CDR2 is SMNVEV (reference sequence). CDR3 length: 15 residues. V was shortened by 2 bases and J by 3 bases, with 11 bases between the two germline ends. CDR3 residues: CASSLIGGGYNEQFF. The CDR3 bases are TGTGCCAGCAGTTTAATCGGGGGTGGCTACAATGAGCAGTTCTTC.

The chain joins TRBV19 to TRBJ1-2, with D maybe TRBD1 (5 bases). Trimming stripped 3 bases from V and 1 base from J, with 15 bases between. The CDR3 has 16 residues. Germline V gene sequence: CDR1 LNHDA, CDR2 SQIVND (reference sequence). In DNA form, the CDR3 reads TGTGCCAGTAGTATGAGCGGGGGAGAGTTTAACTATGGCTACACCTTC. It yields the protein CASSMSGGEFNYGYTF.

The V call is TRBV28, the J call TRBJ1-1, with D unclear. This CDR3 is 14 amino acids long. Trimming pared 2 bases from V and 8 bases from J, leaving 15 bases between. The germline CDR1 and CDR2 sequences are MDHEN and SYDVKM. CDR3 sequence: CASSLPRRETEAFF. The DNA for the CDR3 is TGTGCCAGCAGTTTACCCCGAAGGGAGACCGAAGCTTTCTTT.

The chain has TRBV2 and TRBJ2-3; tentative D call: TRBD1 (5 bases). With 5 bases removed from V and 2 bases from J, the gap between germline ends came to 8 bases. Germline values: CDR1 SNHLY, CDR2 FYNNEI. The CDR3 length is 13 residues. The CDR3 here is CASSQGITDTQYF. In nucleotides, the CDR3 is TGTGCCAGCAGTCAGGGCATCACAGATACGCAGTATTTT.

A few counts support this clone. CDR3 region: CASSFTYRGRTGELFF. CDR3 sequence (DNA): TGTGCCAGCAGCTTTACCTACAGGGGGCGAACCGGGGAGCTGTTTTTT. The chain links TRBV7-9 to TRBJ2-2; 9 bases are shared with TRBD1. After removal of 3 bases from V and 5 bases from J, the junction contained 7 bases not matched to a gene. CDR3 length: 16 residues. Germline CDR1 SEHNR, CDR2 FQNEAQ (reference sequence).

The gene calls are TRBV7-9 and TRBJ1-1, with 12 bases lining up with TRBD1. The ends lost 6 bases at V and 3 bases at J; junction bases unmatched: 5. CDR3 length: 15 residues. The germline gives CDR1 SEHNR, CDR2 FQNEAQ (reference sequence). CDR3 residues: CASRGQGAGDTEAFF. Written as DNA, the CDR3 is TGTGCCAGCAGGGGACAGGGGGCTGGGGACACTGAAGCTTTCTTT.

This clone was counted between two and nine times. The V and J genes are TRBV11-2 and TRBJ2-1; 9 nucleotides agree with TRBD2. The germline V gene encodes CDR1 SGHAT and CDR2 FQNNGV. The CDR3 runs 17 residues. V shed 5 bases and J 11 bases; nucleotides not matched to a gene: 19. CDR3 DNA: TGTGCCAGCAGCCTGCACTCCCTGACTAGCGGAATCGGGAAGCAGTTCTTC. Its protein is CASSLHSLTSGIGKQFF.

V usage is TRBV5-1 and J usage is TRBJ2-3; perhaps TRBD1 as D (5 bases). V was trimmed by 0 bases and J by 0 bases, leaving 8 bases between them. The CDR3 length is 15 residues. The V gene's germline CDR1 is SGHRS and CDR2 YFSETQ. CDR3 nucleotide sequence: TGCGCCAGCAGCTTGGCCAGGGCTAGCACAGATACGCAGTATTTT. This encodes CASSLARASTDTQYF.

V is TRBV27 and J is TRBJ2-2; 10 bases map to TRBD1. V was clipped by 8 bases and J by 5 bases; unmatched bases: 11. Germline CDR1 is MNHEY and CDR2 is SMNVEV (reference sequence). The CDR3 is made up of 16 amino acids. CDR3 region: CASAQGLGQGTGELFF. Here the CDR3 DNA reads TGTGCCAGCGCCCAGGGTTTGGGACAGGGGACCGGGGAGCTGTTTTTT.

The chain employs TRBV30 and TRBJ2-1; no reliable D call. V lost 1 base and J lost 1, with 5 bases in between. The germline V gene encodes CDR1 GTSNPN and CDR2 SVGIG (reference sequence). CDR3 length: 13 residues. Here the CDR3 DNA reads TGTGCCTGGAGTGCGTATTCCTACAATGAGCAGTTCTTC. Amino acid sequence: CAWSAYSYNEQFF.